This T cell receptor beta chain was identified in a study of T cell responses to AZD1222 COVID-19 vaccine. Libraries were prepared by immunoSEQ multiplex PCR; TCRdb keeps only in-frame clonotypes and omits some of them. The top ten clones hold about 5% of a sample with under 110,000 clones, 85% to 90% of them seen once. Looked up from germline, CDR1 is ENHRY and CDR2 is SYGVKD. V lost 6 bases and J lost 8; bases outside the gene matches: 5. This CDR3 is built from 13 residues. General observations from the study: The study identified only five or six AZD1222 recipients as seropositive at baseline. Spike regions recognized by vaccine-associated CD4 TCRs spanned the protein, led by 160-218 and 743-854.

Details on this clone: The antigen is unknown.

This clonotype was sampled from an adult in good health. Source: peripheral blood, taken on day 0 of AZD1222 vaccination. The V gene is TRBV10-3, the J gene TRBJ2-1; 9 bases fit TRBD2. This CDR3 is CAIREREEDEQFF. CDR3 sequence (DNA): TGTGCCATCAGGGAGCGGGAGGAGGATGAGCAGTTCTTC.